This T cell receptor beta chain was captured in a study of T-cell memory formation after mild COVID-19. In its sample, this clonotype was seen many times. From germline, CDR1 is SGHTA and CDR2 FQGNSA. Germline trimming cut 1 base from V and 7 bases from J; bases unmatched to any gene: 7. This CDR3 comprises 15 residues. MiXCR, run by TCRdb on the 5' RACE reads, gives a single entry per CDR3 protein. This sample carries around 250,000 distinct CDR3 sequences, 15% of them seen once, and the ten largest clones take 2.1%. The material sequenced was PBMCs or a T cell subset sorted from them (not recorded which). The chain carries TRBV7-2 and TRBJ1-5; 7 bases are a match to TRBD1. The sequence came from an adult woman who had mild COVID-19 (a few samples of this study predate the infection). Cell type and time point are not known. CDR3 sequence: CASSLETGTGQPQHF. The CDR3 nucleotides read TGTGCCAGCAGCTTAGAGACAGGGACGGGCCAGCCCCAGCATTTT.